Below are 27 T cell receptor beta chains sequenced from a single sample in a study of T cell responses to AZD1222 COVID-19 vaccine. Repertoires were generated with immunoSEQ multiplex PCR, while TCRdb's copy carries only in-frame clones and drops some. The data contain some 130,000 clones, around 93% of them singletons. The sample was peripheral blood, taken on day 0 of AZD1222 vaccination. Source of these receptors: an adult in good health.

This clone was detected once. V and J are TRBV14 and TRBJ2-1; TRBD2 matches 11 bases. CDR3 size: 16 residues. The V gene's germline CDR1 is SGHDN and CDR2 FVKESK. Trimming at V came to 4 bases and at J to 5 bases, leaving 7 bases not matched to a gene. The CDR3: CASSPLSGGAHNEQFF. The CDR3 region has the DNA TGTGCCAGCAGCCCACTTAGCGGGGGGGCGCACAATGAGCAGTTCTTC.

This clone was counted only a few times. This chain links TRBV27 with TRBJ1-5; D call uncertain. Trimming removed 6 bases at V and 4 bases at J, with 13 bases between. The CDR3 is 14 amino acids. Germline-derived CDR1 and CDR2 are MNHEY and SMNVEV (reference sequence). This CDR3 is CASRPYTENQPQHF. The CDR3 DNA sequence: TGTGCCAGCAGACCTTATACAGAAAATCAGCCCCAGCATTTT.

V is TRBV5-1 and J is TRBJ2-1; D unresolved. In germline, CDR1 is SGHRS, CDR2 YFSETQ. Trimming left V 2 bases short and J 4 bases short, with 10 bases between. The CDR3 is 14 residues long. CDR3 nucleotide sequence: TGCGCCAGCAGCTTTCATGGGGTTTACAATGAGCAGTTCTTC. Translated: CASSFHGVYNEQFF. Variable domain in full (rest from reference TRBV5-1 and TRBJ2-1): KAGVTQTPRYLIKTRGQQVTLSCSPISGHRSVSWYQQTPGQGLQFLFEYFSETQRNKGNFPGRFSGRQFSNSRSEMNVSTLELGDSALYLCASSFHGVYNEQFFGPGTRLTVL.

The V call is TRBV3-1 (or the pseudogene TRBV3-2), the J call TRBJ1-5; possible D gene TRBD1, 6 bases. Germline V gives CDR1 LGHDT, CDR2 YNNKEL (reference sequence). Deletions cut 1 base from V and 15 bases from J, with 16 bases between. The CDR3 covers 13 residues. The CDR3 loop reads CASSQAPGQSLHF. CDR3 DNA sequence: TGTGCCAGCAGCCAAGCCCCCGGACAGTCCCTGCATTTT.

The J gene is TRBJ1-4, the V gene TRBV19, with D maybe TRBD1 (5 bases). The CDR3 runs 13 residues. CDR1 and CDR2 from the germline V gene are LNHDA and SQIVND (reference sequence). The germline V and J ends were trimmed by 3 bases and 5 bases, with 7 bases remaining between them. The CDR3 is CASSIGGNEKLFF. The CDR3 DNA is TGTGCCAGTAGTATTGGGGGGAATGAAAAACTGTTTTTT. The full variable domain, in which reference TRBV19 and TRBJ1-4 provide the parts outside the CDR3, is DGGITQSPKYLFRKEGQNVTLSCEQNLNHDAMYWYRQDPGQGLRLIYYSQIVNDFQKGDIAEGYSVSREKKESFPLTVTSAQKNPTAFYLCASSIGGNEKLFFGSGTQLSVL.

The genes are TRBV25-1 and TRBJ2-2, with a weak D call TRBD1 (5 bases). The CDR3 totals 13 residues. Trimming took off 7 bases at V and 4 bases at J, with 10 bases between the two ends. CDR1 and CDR2 (germline): MGHDK, SYGVNS. Here the CDR3 DNA reads TGTGCCAGCACAGGGTTGGGCACCGGGGAGCTGTTTTTT. It translates to CASTGLGTGELFF.

The rearrangement joins TRBV4-3 to TRBJ2-7, with 9 bases that match TRBD1. Losses at the gene ends were 4 bases for V and 4 bases for J; bases not matched to a gene: 5. This CDR3 is built from 14 residues. The germline V gene encodes CDR1 LGHNA and CDR2 YSLEER. The CDR3 protein is CASSPTGQGYEQYF. CDR3 nucleotide sequence: TGCGCCAGCAGCCCCACGGGACAGGGATACGAGCAGTACTTC.

J is TRBJ2-7 and V is TRBV6-5, with 9 positions matching TRBD1. From germline, CDR1 is MNHEY and CDR2 SVGAGI. Trimming at V came to 5 bases and at J to 3 bases, leaving 5 bases not matched to a gene. The CDR3 length is 14 residues. The CDR3 coding sequence is TGTGCCAGCAGTATGGACAGGGGCATCTACGAGCAGTACTTC. Translating it yields CASSMDRGIYEQYF.

The genes are TRBV12-3 or TRBV12-4 and TRBJ2-5; D gene unclear. V was clipped by 1 base and J by 7 bases, with 10 bases between them. This CDR3 spans 13 amino acids. CDR3 amino acids: CASSLESVGTQYF. CDR3 DNA: TGTGCCAGCAGTTTAGAGAGTGTCGGGACCCAGTACTTC.

CDR3 nucleotide sequence: TGTGCCAGCAGCTTAGTAAAGCACCATAGCAATCAGCCCCAGCATTTT. Translated, it gives CASSLVKHHSNQPQHF. The chain couples TRBV7-2 to TRBJ1-5; the D is unclear. Germline V lookup: CDR1 SGHTA, CDR2 FQGNSA. The V and J ends lost 1 base and 0 bases respectively, with 10 bases between them. The CDR3 contains 16 residues.

This clone was counted at least ten times. V usage is TRBV2 and J usage is TRBJ2-2; 11 positions agree with TRBD2. The CDR3 is 18 residues long. Germline-derived CDR1 and CDR2 are SNHLY and FYNNEI. J was trimmed by 4 bases and V by 6 bases; bases with no gene match: 13. The DNA of the CDR3 is TGTGCCAGCAGCTTACTAGCGGGGGCCCGCGATAGCACCGGGGAGCTGTTTTTT. This encodes CASSLLAGARDSTGELFF.

This chain connects TRBV3-1 (or the pseudogene TRBV3-2) to TRBJ1-1; 9 nucleotides agree with TRBD1. Germline V gives CDR1 LGHDT, CDR2 YNNKEL (reference sequence). After removal of 3 bases from V and 8 bases from J, the junction contained 4 bases not matched to a gene. The CDR3 loop spans 13 amino acids. CDR3 nucleotides: TGTGCCAGCAGCCAGGGACAGGGAGCAGAAGCTTTCTTT. It codes for CASSQGQGAEAFF.

The chain links TRBV19 to TRBJ2-5, with 9 nucleotides matching TRBD1. Germline assignment: CDR1 LNHDA and CDR2 SQIVND (reference sequence). The CDR3 contains 17 residues. Trimming cost V 10 bases and J 1 base; bases outside gene matches: 16. Here the CDR3 reads CATPPGQGRSGQETQYF. For the CDR3, the DNA is TGTGCCACCCCCCCGGGACAGGGTAGGTCGGGCCAAGAGACCCAGTACTTC.

This chain joins TRBV9 and TRBJ1-1; 7 nucleotides line up with TRBD1. The trim removed 2 bases at V and 1 base at J, leaving 5 bases unmatched. The germline V gene encodes CDR1 SGDLS and CDR2 YYNGEE. There are 15 residues in the CDR3. The CDR3 loop reads CASSVTGSANTEAFF. For the CDR3, the DNA is TGTGCCAGCAGCGTGACAGGGTCGGCGAACACTGAAGCTTTCTTT.

This chain joins TRBV6-6 and TRBJ2-1; 12 nucleotides line up with TRBD2. Germline loops: CDR1 MNHNY, CDR2 SVGAGI (reference sequence). Unmatched junction bases numbered 7, after V lost 6 bases and J lost 4 bases. This CDR3 comprises 16 residues. The CDR3 region is CASSPTSGGTYNEQFF. CDR3 DNA: TGTGCCAGCAGCCCCACTAGCGGGGGGACTTACAATGAGCAGTTCTTC.

The CDR3 sequence: CASTPMRDRELSGNTIYF. The CDR3 DNA reads as TGTGCCAGCACCCCCATGCGGGACAGGGAGCTCTCTGGAAACACCATATATTTT. This chain connects TRBV3-1 (or the pseudogene TRBV3-2) to TRBJ1-3; 9 nucleotides match TRBD1. Germline assignment: CDR1 LGHDT and CDR2 YNNKEL (reference sequence). V lost 7 bases, J lost 0 bases, and 13 bases stayed unmatched. The CDR3 covers 18 residues.

The genes are TRBV19 and TRBJ1-1; 8 bases map to TRBD1. Germline loops: CDR1 LNHDA, CDR2 SQIVND (reference sequence). CDR3 length: 18 residues. The junction had 16 bases not matched to a gene; V was cut back by 6 bases and J by 1 base. CDR3 bases: TGTGCCAGTAGAGATGAGGAGGACAGGGTCCCGCAGAACACTGAAGCTTTCTTT. It codes for CASRDEEDRVPQNTEAFF.

This clone was seen a handful of times. This chain uses TRBV29-1 with TRBJ2-5; possibly TRBD2 for D (6 bases). V was clipped by 3 bases and J by 2 bases, with 25 bases between them. Germline CDR1 and CDR2: SQVTM and ANQGSEA. This CDR3 comprises 18 residues. This chain's CDR3 is CSVDRSFSGGSSQETQYF. The DNA for the CDR3 is TGCAGCGTTGATCGTTCCTTTTCCGGGGGTTCCTCACAAGAGACCCAGTACTTC.

The chain carries TRBV18 and TRBJ2-1; D remains ambiguous. CDR3 length: 14 residues. Looked up from germline, CDR1 is KGHSH and CDR2 is LQKENI. Trimming cost V 6 bases and J 0 bases, with 9 bases left between them. CDR3 bases: TGTGCCAGCTCCCCCTCCCTCTCCTACAATGAGCAGTTCTTC. Amino acids: CASSPSLSYNEQFF.

This clone has a single count. V is TRBV27 and J is TRBJ2-5; 9 nucleotides match TRBD1. Germline V gene sequence: CDR1 MNHEY, CDR2 SMNVEV (reference sequence). V shed 5 bases and J 5 bases; nucleotides not matched to a gene: 15. This CDR3 contains 17 residues. The CDR3 DNA follows: TGTGCCAGCAGTACACTCGGACAGGGGAGAGGAGGGGAGACCCAGTACTTC. Protein: CASSTLGQGRGGETQYF.

This CDR3 is CASSLVQAVDNEQFF. The CDR3 DNA follows: TGTGCCAGCAGTTTGGTACAGGCGGTCGACAATGAGCAGTTCTTC. The rearrangement joins TRBV28 to TRBJ2-1, with D tentatively TRBD1 (5 bases). The V and J ends lost 3 bases and 5 bases respectively, with 14 bases between them. Germline V CDR1 and CDR2: MDHEN, SYDVKM. The CDR3 extends over 15 amino acids.

The rearrangement joins TRBV6-6 to TRBJ2-5; the D call may be TRBD1 or TRBD2 (6 bases each). This CDR3 is 13 amino acids long. Germline V gene data show CDR1 as MNHNY and CDR2 as SVGAGI (reference sequence). V was pared by 2 bases and J by 5 bases, with 9 bases between. The CDR3 DNA is TGTGCCAGCAGTTACGGGGGGCCGGAGACCCAGTACTTC. It yields the protein CASSYGGPETQYF.

In regard to this clone: The junction differs from germline at one of its ends, possibly a read error. The rearrangement uses TRBV29-1 and TRBJ2-1; D not certain. The CDR3 extends over 14 amino acids. Germline V lookup: CDR1 SQVTM, CDR2 ANQGSEA. CDR3 region: CSVEGLDAYNEQFF. CDR3 coding DNA: TGCAGCGTGGAAGGGCTGGATGCCTACAATGAGCAGTTCTTC.

V usage is TRBV7-8 and J usage is TRBJ1-2; TRBD1 might be the D (6 bases). This CDR3 has 13 amino acids. Germline V gene sequence: CDR1 SGHVS, CDR2 FQNEAQ. Trimming cost V 8 bases and J 8 bases, with 18 bases left between them. CDR3 sequence reads: CASHDGGPGGYTF. CDR3 nucleotide sequence: TGTGCCAGCCACGATGGGGGGCCAGGGGGCTACACCTTC.

This sequence joins TRBV5-1 and TRBJ2-1; 9 nucleotides agree with TRBD2. Germline V gene data show CDR1 as SGHRS and CDR2 as YFSETQ. J lost 6 bases, V lost 4 bases, and 11 bases had no gene match. This CDR3 is 16 amino acids long. CDR3 DNA: TGCGCCAGCAGCCCTTACGGACTAGCGTCCGCCAATGAGCAGTTCTTC. Protein: CASSPYGLASANEQFF. The full variable domain, with the rest looked up from reference TRBV5-1 and TRBJ2-1, is KAGVTQTPRYLIKTRGQQVTLSCSPISGHRSVSWYQQTPGQGLQFLFEYFSETQRNKGNFPGRFSGRQFSNSRSEMNVSTLELGDSALYLCASSPYGLASANEQFFGPGTRLTVL.

Here the CDR3 reads CASSQGVGLAFEQYF. DNA of the CDR3: TGCGCCAGCAGCCAAGGGGTCGGACTAGCATTCGAGCAGTACTTC. The V call is TRBV4-1, the J call TRBJ2-7, with TRBD2 matching over 8 bases. The CDR3 is 15 residues long. Trimming cost V 1 base and J 6 bases; bases outside gene matches: 8. Per the germline V gene, CDR1 is MGHRA and CDR2 is YSYEKL.

The sample holds one count of this clone. The chain is built from TRBV9 and TRBJ1-2; D uncertain. The CDR3 extends over 17 amino acids. Trimming shortened V by 0 bases and J by 6 bases, and 21 bases separated the two germline ends. CDR1 and CDR2 (germline): SGDLS, YYNGEE. CDR3 protein: CASSVAPSRGPKHGYTF. The CDR3 nucleotides are TGTGCCAGCAGCGTAGCTCCCAGCCGAGGGCCAAAGCATGGCTACACCTTC.